One TCR beta chain is described in this entry. Its target antigen remains unknown. Base qualities are not recorded, but no much larger clone differs from it by a single base. What this sample's treatment or condition label stands for: around 19 received Ad26.COV2.S at low or high dose, single or two shots; about 5 received placebo; per-sample allocation not given. Repertoires of vaccine and placebo recipients were sequenced from samples taken on day 63 after the first injection. Cohort 1b enrolled roughly 25 adults aged 18-55 years at a single site in Boston, USA, between 29 July and 7 August 2020. As a vaccine, Ad26.COV2.S was a replication-incompetent adenovirus type 26 vector that expressed a prefusion-stabilized SARS-CoV-2 spike protein derived from the original Wuhan strain. CDR1 and CDR2 are drawn from the germline V gene: SNHLY, FYNNEI. The CDR3 goes from the cysteine to the phenylalanine over 14 residues. Of all the DNA, just the CDR3 is kept, 42 bases in frame from base 1. V is shortened by 7 bases, J by 4 bases, and the region joining them spans 15 bases.

The data belong to a study of Ad26.COV2.S vaccination and SARS-CoV-2 variants (dated by TCRdb to about 2021). Turning to the overall study: Donors in the vaccine arm were drawn from COV1001, a multicentre, randomized, double-blind, placebo-controlled phase I-IIa trial testing Ad26.COV2.S in healthy adults. Throughout the experiments and outcome assessment, investigators stayed blinded to trial group allocation. TCRbeta repertoire sequencing was used to assess the specificity and breadth of SARS-CoV-2-reactive T cell receptors after Ad26.COV2.S vaccination. The TCR-sequenced set comprised approximately 32 samples: some 20 Ad26.COV2.S vaccine recipients, 5 placebo recipients and 8 SARS-CoV-2 convalescent individuals. Trial participants were randomized into five groups of five: low-dose or high-dose Ad26.COV2.S given once or twice, or placebo on both occasions. Ad26.COV2.S was administered intramuscularly at a dose of 5x10^10 or 1x10^11 viral particles, either as one shot or as two shots given 56 days apart. Results and caveats for the whole study, not just this receptor: The study lacked the statistical power to compare responses across vaccine doses or regimens. Spike-specific TCR breadth was higher in Ad26.COV2.S recipients than in placebo recipients (P = 0.0014). Substantial breadth of spike-specific CD8+ and CD4+ T cell responses was reported after vaccination. The authors noted that the TCR breadth and depth analyses may have underestimated total T cell responses. Vaccine and placebo recipients had similar non-spike TCR breadth, a finding consistent with the vaccine containing only spike.

The immunoSEQ Assay was the method used to sequence TCRbeta CDR3 regions. After extraction, genomic DNA underwent amplification by bias-controlled multiplex PCR, followed by high-throughput sequencing. Regarding the original processing steps: To quantify the absolute abundance of every unique TCRbeta CDR3 region, sequences were collapsed and filtered. Usable DNA was measured by amplifying reference genes present in all nucleated cells, and TCRbeta template counts were normalized to that usable DNA to estimate T cell fraction. Repertoire TCRs were annotated as SARS-CoV-2-specific when V gene, CDR3 amino acid sequence and J gene were exactly matched to a known reactive TCR set. The reference SARS-CoV-2 TCR set came from MIRA and was filtered for enrichment in COVID-19-positive ImmuneCODE repertoires, removing public or cross-reactive TCRs. Based on the MIRA antigens, annotated TCRs were further analysed at the level of specific ORF or position within ORF. Depth was the summed frequency of annotated unique rearrangements, while breadth was defined as annotated unique rearrangements over total unique productive rearrangements. Two-sided Wilcoxon rank-sum tests were applied when comparing TCR breadth between groups. In its TCRdb copy, this immuneACCESS table keeps in-frame sequences only and misses some clones. Where compared with another copy, unresolved V genes explain less than half of these, and the others have no known cause. V and J calls and clone size are as listed in that table; D and trimming were resolved from the DNA. The sample table records 400,000 or so clones; 88% of these occur just once. The ten largest clones add up to 3.5% of the sample.

The clonotype comes from a person aged 18 to 65 who received the Ad26.COV2.S COVID-19 vaccine or a placebo. The chain employs TRBV2 and TRBJ2-3; TRBD1 might be the D gene, on 6 matching bases. This specimen consisted of peripheral blood, obtained in a trial of Ad26.COV2.S vaccine versus placebo. The CDR3 is CASKSRGFADTQYF. Here is the DNA: TGTGCCAGCAAAAGTAGGGGGTTTGCAGATACGCAGTATTTT.